The 3 T cell receptor beta chains below come from one sample, sequenced in a study of blood T cell repertoires in COVID-19. TCRdb keeps only in-frame clones here, not all; method: immunoSEQ multiplex PCR. The repertoire has approximately 210,000 clones, 89% of them found once; the top ten carry more than 4.5%. The sample consisted of peripheral blood. These receptor sequences come from a woman in her thirties or forties with acute or convalescent COVID-19.

The chain has TRBV9 and TRBJ2-2; D unresolved. The CDR3 is 13 amino acids. CDR1 and CDR2 from the germline V gene are SGDLS and YYNGEE. The ends were cut back, 5 bases at V and 3 bases at J, with 8 bases in the middle. The CDR3 region is CASREAYTGELFF. As DNA, the CDR3 is TGTGCCAGCAGAGAGGCCTACACCGGGGAGCTGTTTTTT.

This chain joins TRBV12-3 or TRBV12-4 and TRBJ1-1; D possibly corresponds to TRBD1 (6 bases). The length of the CDR3 is 13 residues. Deletions cut 6 bases from V and 3 bases from J, with 11 bases between. CDR3: CASRAEGDTEAFF. DNA for the CDR3: TGTGCCAGCAGGGCCGAGGGGGACACTGAAGCTTTCTTT.

The chain joins TRBV6-5 to TRBJ1-1; D is unresolved. In germline, CDR1 is MNHEY, CDR2 SVGAGI. Trimming took off 6 bases at V and 7 bases at J, with 9 bases between the two ends. CDR3 length equals 11 residues. This CDR3 reads CASSPQREAFF. CDR3 bases: TGTGCCAGCAGCCCCCAGCGTGAAGCTTTCTTT.